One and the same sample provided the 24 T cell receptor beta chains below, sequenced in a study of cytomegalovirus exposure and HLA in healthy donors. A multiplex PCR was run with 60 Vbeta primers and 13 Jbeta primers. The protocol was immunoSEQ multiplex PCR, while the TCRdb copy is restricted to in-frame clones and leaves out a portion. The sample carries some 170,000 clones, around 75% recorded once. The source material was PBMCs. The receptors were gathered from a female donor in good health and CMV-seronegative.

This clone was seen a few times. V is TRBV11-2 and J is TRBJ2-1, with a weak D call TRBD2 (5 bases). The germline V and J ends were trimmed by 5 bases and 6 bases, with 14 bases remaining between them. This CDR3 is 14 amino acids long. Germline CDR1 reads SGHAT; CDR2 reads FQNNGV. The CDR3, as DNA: TGTGCCAGCAGCCCCGCCGGGCGGGTCAATGAGCAGTTCTTC. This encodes CASSPAGRVNEQFF.

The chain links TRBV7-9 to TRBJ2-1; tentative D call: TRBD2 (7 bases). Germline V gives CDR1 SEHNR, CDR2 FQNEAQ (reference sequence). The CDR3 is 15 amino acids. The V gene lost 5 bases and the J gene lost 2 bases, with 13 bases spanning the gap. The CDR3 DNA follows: TGTGCCAGCAGCGTAACAGGGAGGGCCTACAATGAGCAGTTCTTC. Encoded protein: CASSVTGRAYNEQFF.

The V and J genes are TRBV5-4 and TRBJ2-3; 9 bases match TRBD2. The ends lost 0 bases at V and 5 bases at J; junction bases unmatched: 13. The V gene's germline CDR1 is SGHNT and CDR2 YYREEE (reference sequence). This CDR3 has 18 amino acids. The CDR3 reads CASSLGGFRGGAKDTQYF. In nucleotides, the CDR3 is TGTGCCAGCAGCTTGGGAGGCTTTCGCGGGGGGGCAAAAGATACGCAGTATTTT.

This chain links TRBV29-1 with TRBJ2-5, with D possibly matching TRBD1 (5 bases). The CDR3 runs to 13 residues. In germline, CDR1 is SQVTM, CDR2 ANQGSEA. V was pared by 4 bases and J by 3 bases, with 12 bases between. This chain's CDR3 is CSVAGNLKETQYF. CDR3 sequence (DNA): TGCAGCGTTGCAGGGAATTTGAAAGAGACCCAGTACTTC.

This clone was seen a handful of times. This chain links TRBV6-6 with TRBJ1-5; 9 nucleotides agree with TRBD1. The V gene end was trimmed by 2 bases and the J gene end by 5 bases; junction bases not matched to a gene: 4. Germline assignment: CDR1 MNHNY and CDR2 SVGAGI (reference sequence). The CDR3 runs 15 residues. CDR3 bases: TGTGCCAGCAGTTACGGGACAGGGAAAGATCAGCCCCAGCATTTT. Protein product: CASSYGTGKDQPQHF.

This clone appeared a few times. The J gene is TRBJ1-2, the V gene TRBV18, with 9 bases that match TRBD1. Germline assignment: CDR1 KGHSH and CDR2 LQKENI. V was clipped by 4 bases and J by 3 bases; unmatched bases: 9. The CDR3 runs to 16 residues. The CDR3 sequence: CASSRDRGQGDYGYTF. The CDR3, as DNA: TGTGCCAGCTCACGTGATAGGGGACAGGGCGACTATGGCTACACCTTC.

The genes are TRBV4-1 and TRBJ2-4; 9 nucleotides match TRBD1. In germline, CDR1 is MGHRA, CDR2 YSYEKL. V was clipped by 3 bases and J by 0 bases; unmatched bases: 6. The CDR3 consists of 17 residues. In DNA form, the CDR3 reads TGCGCCAGCAGCCACCAATACAGGGGGCGAGCCAAAAACATTCAGTACTTC. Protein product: CASSHQYRGRAKNIQYF.

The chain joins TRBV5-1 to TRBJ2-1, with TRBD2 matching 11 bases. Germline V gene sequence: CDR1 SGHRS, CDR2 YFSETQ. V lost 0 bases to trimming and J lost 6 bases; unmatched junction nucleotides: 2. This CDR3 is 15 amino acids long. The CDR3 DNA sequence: TGCGCCAGCAGCTTGGGACTAGCGGGATCCAATGAGCAGTTCTTC. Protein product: CASSLGLAGSNEQFF.

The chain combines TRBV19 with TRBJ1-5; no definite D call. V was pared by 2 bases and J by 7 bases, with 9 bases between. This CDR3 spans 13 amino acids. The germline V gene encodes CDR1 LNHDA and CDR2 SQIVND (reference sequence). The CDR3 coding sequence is TGTGCCAGTAGTATATCAGTAAAACAGCCCCAGCATTTT. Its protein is CASSISVKQPQHF.

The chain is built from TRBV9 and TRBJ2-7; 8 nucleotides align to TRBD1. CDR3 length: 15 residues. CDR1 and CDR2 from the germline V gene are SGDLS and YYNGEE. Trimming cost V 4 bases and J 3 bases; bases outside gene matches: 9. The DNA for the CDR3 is TGTGCCAGCAGCCCCCGGACAGGGTTCAGCTACGAGCAGTACTTC. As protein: CASSPRTGFSYEQYF.

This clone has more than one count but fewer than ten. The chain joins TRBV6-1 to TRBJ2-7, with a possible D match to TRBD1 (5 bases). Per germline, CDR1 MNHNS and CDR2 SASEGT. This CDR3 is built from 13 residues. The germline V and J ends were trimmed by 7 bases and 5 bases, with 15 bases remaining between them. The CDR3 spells CASMEGALDEQYF. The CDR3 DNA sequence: TGTGCCAGCATGGAAGGGGCCCTCGACGAGCAGTACTTC.

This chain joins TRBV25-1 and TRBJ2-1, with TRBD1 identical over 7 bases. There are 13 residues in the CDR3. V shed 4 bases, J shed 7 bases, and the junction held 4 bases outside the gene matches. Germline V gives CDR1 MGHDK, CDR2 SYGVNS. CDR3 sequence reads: CASSGQTGNEQFF. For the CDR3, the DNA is TGTGCCAGCAGTGGACAGACAGGGAATGAGCAGTTCTTC.

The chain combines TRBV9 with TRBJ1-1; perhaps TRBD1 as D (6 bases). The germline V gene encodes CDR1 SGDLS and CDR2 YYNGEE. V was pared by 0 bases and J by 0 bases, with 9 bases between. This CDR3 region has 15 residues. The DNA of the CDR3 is TGTGCCAGCAGCGTAGCACAGGGACTGAACACTGAAGCTTTCTTT. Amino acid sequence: CASSVAQGLNTEAFF. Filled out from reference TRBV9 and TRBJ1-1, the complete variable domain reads DSGVTQTPKHLITATGQRVTLRCSPRSGDLSVYWYQQSLDQGLQFLIQYYNGEERAKGNILERFSAQQFPDLHSELNLSSLELGDSALYFCASSVAQGLNTEAFFGQGTRLTVV.

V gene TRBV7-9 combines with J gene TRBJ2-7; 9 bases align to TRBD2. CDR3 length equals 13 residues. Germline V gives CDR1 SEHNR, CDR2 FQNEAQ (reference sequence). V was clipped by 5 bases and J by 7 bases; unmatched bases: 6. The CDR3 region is CASSLRLAEEQYF. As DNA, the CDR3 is TGTGCCAGCAGCCTAAGACTAGCGGAAGAGCAGTACTTC.

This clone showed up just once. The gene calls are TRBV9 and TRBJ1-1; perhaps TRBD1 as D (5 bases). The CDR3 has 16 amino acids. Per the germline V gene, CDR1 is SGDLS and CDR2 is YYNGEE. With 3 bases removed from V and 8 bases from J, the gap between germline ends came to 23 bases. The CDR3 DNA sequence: TGTGCCAGCAGCGCCCGGAGGAGTGGAGGGGCAGCGGAAGCTTTCTTT. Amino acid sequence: CASSARRSGGAAEAFF.

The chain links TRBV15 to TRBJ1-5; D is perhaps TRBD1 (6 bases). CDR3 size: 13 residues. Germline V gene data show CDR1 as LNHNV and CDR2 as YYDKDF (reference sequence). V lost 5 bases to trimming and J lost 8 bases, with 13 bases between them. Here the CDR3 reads CATSPRTAEPQHF. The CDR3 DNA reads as TGTGCCACCAGCCCCCGGACAGCGGAGCCCCAGCATTTT.

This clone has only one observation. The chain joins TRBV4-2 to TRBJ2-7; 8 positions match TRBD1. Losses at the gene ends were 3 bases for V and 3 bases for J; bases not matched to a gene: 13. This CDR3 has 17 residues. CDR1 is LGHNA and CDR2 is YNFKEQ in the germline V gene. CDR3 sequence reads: CASSHWPPGQDIYEQYF. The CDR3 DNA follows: TGTGCCAGCAGCCATTGGCCGCCGGGACAGGACATCTACGAGCAGTACTTC.

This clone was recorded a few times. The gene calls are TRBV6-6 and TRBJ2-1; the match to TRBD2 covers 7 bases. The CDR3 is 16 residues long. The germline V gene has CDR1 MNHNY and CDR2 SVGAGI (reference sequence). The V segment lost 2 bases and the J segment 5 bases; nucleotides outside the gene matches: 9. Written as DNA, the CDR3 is TGTGCCAGCAGTTACGGACATGGGGCGGGGGACAATGAGCAGTTCTTC. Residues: CASSYGHGAGDNEQFF.

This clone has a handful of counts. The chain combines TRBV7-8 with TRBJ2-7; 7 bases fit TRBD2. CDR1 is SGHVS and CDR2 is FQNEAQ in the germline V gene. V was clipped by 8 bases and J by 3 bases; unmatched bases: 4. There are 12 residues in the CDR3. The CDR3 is CASGSGNYEQYF. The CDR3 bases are TGTGCCAGCGGCAGCGGGAACTACGAGCAGTACTTC.

The chain's CDR3 is CASSLVPTGGPGELFF. Here the CDR3 DNA reads TGTGCCAGCAGCTTAGTTCCGACAGGGGGTCCCGGGGAGCTGTTTTTT. The rearrangement joins TRBV7-8 to TRBJ2-2; TRBD1 matches 9 bases. Trimming took 1 base from V and 6 from J; bases not matched to a gene: 6. There are 16 residues in the CDR3. CDR1 SGHVS and CDR2 FQNEAQ come from the germline V gene.

The CDR3 bases are TGTGCCAGCAGTCCTCGGACAGACGCCTACGAGCAGTACTTC. Its translation is CASSPRTDAYEQYF. This chain connects TRBV27 to TRBJ2-7; TRBD1 might be the D (6 bases). Germline assignment: CDR1 MNHEY and CDR2 SMNVEV (reference sequence). The CDR3 is 14 residues long. Trimming left V 5 bases short and J 2 bases short, with 13 bases between.

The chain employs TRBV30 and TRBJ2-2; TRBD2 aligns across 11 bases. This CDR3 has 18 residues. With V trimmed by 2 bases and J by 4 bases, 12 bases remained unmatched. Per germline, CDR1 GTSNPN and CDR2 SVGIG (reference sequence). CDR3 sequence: CAWSPSPSGGLGTGELFF. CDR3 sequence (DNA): TGTGCCTGGAGTCCGTCCCCTAGCGGGGGGCTTGGCACCGGGGAGCTGTTTTTT.

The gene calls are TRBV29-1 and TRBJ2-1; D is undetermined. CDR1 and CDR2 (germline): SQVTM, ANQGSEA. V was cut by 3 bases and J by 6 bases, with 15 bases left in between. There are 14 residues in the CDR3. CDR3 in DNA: TGCAGCGTTGAGAACCGCCAGGCCATCAATGAGCAGTTCTTC. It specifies CSVENRQAINEQFF.

CDR3 protein: CASSPIGGPGQPQHF. DNA of the CDR3: TGTGCCAGCAGCCCTATCGGAGGTCCCGGACAGCCCCAGCATTTT. V gene TRBV9 combines with J gene TRBJ1-5, with D hard to call. CDR1 is SGDLS and CDR2 is YYNGEE in the germline V gene. V lost 4 bases and J lost 7, with 18 bases in between. The CDR3 is 15 amino acids. The full variable domain, rest sourced from reference TRBV9 and TRBJ1-5, is DSGVTQTPKHLITATGQRVTLRCSPRSGDLSVYWYQQSLDQGLQFLIQYYNGEERAKGNILERFSAQQFPDLHSELNLSSLELGDSALYFCASSPIGGPGQPQHFGDGTRLSIL.